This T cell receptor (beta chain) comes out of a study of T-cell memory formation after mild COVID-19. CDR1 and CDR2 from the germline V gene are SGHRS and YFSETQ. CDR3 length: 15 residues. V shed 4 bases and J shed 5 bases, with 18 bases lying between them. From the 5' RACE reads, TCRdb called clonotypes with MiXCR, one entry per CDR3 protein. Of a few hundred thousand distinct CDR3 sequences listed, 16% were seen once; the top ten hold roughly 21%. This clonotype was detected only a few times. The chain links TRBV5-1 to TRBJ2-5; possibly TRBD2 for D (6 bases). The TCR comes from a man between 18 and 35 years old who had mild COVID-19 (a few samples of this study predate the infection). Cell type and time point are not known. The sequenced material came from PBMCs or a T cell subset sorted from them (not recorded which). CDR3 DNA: TGCGCCAGCAGCGCGGGGCAGGGAAGGTTGGAGACCCAGTACTTC. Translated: CASSAGQGRLETQYF.